Listed below are T cell receptor beta chains from one sample, sequenced in a study of T cells in Graves' hyperthyroidism and ophthalmopathy. TCRdb passed the multiplex PCR reads through MiXCR, listing each CDR3 protein once. This sample has around 700,000 distinct CDR3 sequences, with around 20% found just once. Sequences were obtained from blood. These receptors were collected from a woman between 45 and 65 years old with Graves' hyperthyroidism that later progressed to Graves' ophthalmopathy. The CDR3 runs from the conserved cysteine through the conserved F or W. The D gene is left open where the match is weak. The size entry is marked missing in some rows and otherwise reads once, few, many or a size class.

v_call	clone_size	j_call	d_call	cdr3_aa	cdr3_nt
TRBV11-2	many	TRBJ1-6	TRBD1	CASSLRGGQGDSPLHF	TGTGCCAGCAGCTTAAGGGGGGGACAGGGGGATTCACCCCTCCACTTT
TRBV27	.	TRBJ2-5	.	CASSFKAGQETQYF	TGTGCCAGCAGTTTTAAGGCTGGGCAAGAGACCCAGTACTTC
TRBV11-1	many	TRBJ2-5	.	CASSQPLIQETQYF	TGTGCCAGCAGCCAACCGCTTATCCAAGAGACCCAGTACTTC
TRBV4-1	few	TRBJ1-3	.	CASSQAFGKSGNTIYF	TGCGCCAGCAGCCAAGCTTTCGGTAAATCTGGAAACACCATATATTTT
TRBV6-1	many	TRBJ1-1	.	CASRAGTKNTEAFF	TGTGCCAGCAGGGCCGGGACAAAGAACACTGAAGCTTTCTTT
TRBV6-2/TRBV6-3	.	TRBJ2-5	.	CASSFPGGNQETQYF	TGTGCCAGCAGTTTCCCGGGGGGCAATCAAGAGACCCAGTACTTC
TRBV13	many	TRBJ1-5	.	CASSLGGINQPQHF	TGTGCCAGCAGCTTAGGGGGCATCAATCAGCCCCAGCATTTT
TRBV9	few	TRBJ1-1	TRBD1	CASSAPGQGAGTEAFF	TGTGCCAGCAGCGCACCAGGACAGGGGGCCGGCACTGAAGCTTTCTTT
TRBV28	.	TRBJ2-2	TRBD1	CASSTTGANTGELFF	TGTGCCAGCAGCACCACAGGGGCGAACACCGGGGAGCTGTTTTTT
TRBV29-1	few	TRBJ2-3	.	CSVDIAQDTQYF	TGCAGCGTTGATATAGCTCAGGATACGCAGTATTTT
TRBV5-1	.	TRBJ2-5	.	CASKSTIQETQYF	TGCGCCAGCAAGTCGACAATCCAAGAGACCCAGTACTTC
TRBV18	many	TRBJ2-7	.	CASSPSRTTSYEQYF	TGTGCCAGCTCACCATCCAGGACGACCTCCTACGAGCAGTACTTC
TRBV13	.	TRBJ1-4	.	CASSLTSGPWEKLFF	TGTGCCAGCAGCTTAACTTCGGGTCCCTGGGAAAAACTGTTTTTT
TRBV27	many	TRBJ2-1	TRBD2	CASSQVAGSSYNEQFF	TGTGCCAGCAGTCAAGTAGCGGGGAGCTCCTACAATGAGCAGTTCTTC
TRBV5-8	.	TRBJ2-3	TRBD2	CASRASGGAADTQYF	TGTGCCAGCAGGGCTAGCGGGGGGGCCGCAGATACGCAGTATTTT
TRBV2	.	TRBJ2-3	TRBD1	CASSPGQGRDTQYF	TGTGCCAGCAGCCCGGGACAGGGACGTGATACGCAGTATTTT
TRBV20-1	many	TRBJ2-7	.	CSARDRSGNYEQYF	TGCAGTGCTAGAGATCGTTCAGGGAACTACGAGCAGTACTTC
TRBV29-1	.	TRBJ2-3	TRBD1	CSAFLPGQGRDTQYF	TGCAGCGCCTTCCTCCCGGGACAGGGGCGGGATACGCAGTATTTT
TRBV6-1	.	TRBJ1-6	TRBD1	CASTPTGINSPLHF	TGTGCCAGCACCCCGACAGGGATTAATTCACCCCTCCACTTT
TRBV19	few	TRBJ2-3	.	CATIGGSRTDTQYF	TGTGCCACCATTGGGGGATCTCGCACAGATACGCAGTATTTT